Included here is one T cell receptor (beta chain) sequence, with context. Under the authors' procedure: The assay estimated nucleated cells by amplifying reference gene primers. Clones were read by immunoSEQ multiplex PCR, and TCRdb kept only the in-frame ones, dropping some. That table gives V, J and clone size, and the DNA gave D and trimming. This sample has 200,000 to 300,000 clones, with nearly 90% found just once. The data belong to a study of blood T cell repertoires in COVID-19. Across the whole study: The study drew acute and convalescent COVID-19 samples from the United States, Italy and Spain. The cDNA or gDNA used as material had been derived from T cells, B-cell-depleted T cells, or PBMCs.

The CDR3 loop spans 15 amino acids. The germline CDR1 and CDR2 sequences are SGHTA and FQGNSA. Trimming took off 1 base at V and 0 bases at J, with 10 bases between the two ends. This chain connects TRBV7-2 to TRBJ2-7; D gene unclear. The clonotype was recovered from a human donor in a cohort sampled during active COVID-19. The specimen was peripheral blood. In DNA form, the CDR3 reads TGTGCCAGCAGCTTAGAGTCCAGGCTCTCCTACGAGCAGTACTTC. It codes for CASSLESRLSYEQYF.